This note documents a single T cell receptor beta chain sequence. Its target antigen remains unknown. Base qualities are not at hand, and no much larger clone is one base apart. This specimen's time point label, per the study, means: pre-treatment sample, taken before nivolumab and TIL therapy. Between late 2017 and early 2020, a dual-center phase I trial enrolled adults who had stage 4 NSCLC. Samples were obtained from a single-arm, open-label phase I trial in which tumor-infiltrating lymphocyte therapy with nivolumab was evaluated in advanced non-small cell lung cancer. Blood mononuclear cells were isolated from EDTA tubes by Ficoll gradient and were snap-frozen as pellets, and DNA was extracted with a Qiagen mini-prep kit. This sample was included in a study of TIL therapy for anti-PD-1-resistant metastatic lung cancer (dated by TCRdb to the early 2020s). Describing the broader study: Tumors were harvested before any PD-1/PD-L1 blockade; patients then received nivolumab, and those progressing received lymphodepletion, expanded TIL infusion and IL-2. Enrolled patients had a median age of about 53 years (range about 38-80) and a median tumor PD-L1 proportion score of approximately 6.6%. The cohort was composed predominantly of lung adenocarcinoma, with a few EGFR-mutant and two ALK-rearranged tumors included, and half of patients were identified as current or former smokers. Across the cohort, whole-exome sequencing showed a median non-synonymous tumor mutation burden of 1.5 mutations per megabase. Clonotypes were tracked across tumor, expanded TIL product and serial blood samples by T cell receptor beta sequencing of tumor and peripheral blood. General findings and caveats noted by the study authors: The study protocol defined all tumor marker inferences as exploratory. The baseline peripheral repertoire was partially replaced by infused TIL clonotypes, which then decayed over months, and persistence showed no apparent association with response. Generalizability was limited because the cohort was highly selected, with more treatment-naive, never-smoker and oncogene-addicted patients included than is typical.

TCR beta CDR3 regions were amplified from genomic DNA by bias-controlled multiplex PCR with the immunoSEQ v3 hsTCRB kit. TCR libraries were sequenced on an Illumina NextSeq 500 to 2 million to 2.5 million read pairs for survey level or 5-6 million for deep level. In the authors' own workflow: The immunoSEQ Analyzer software assigned V, D and J genes, filtered out non-productive sequences, and reported clonality. Repertoires of infused TIL and blood were compared using productive Simpson clonality and the Morisita overlap index of productive TRB rearrangements. Absolute clonotype counts in blood were estimated as lymphocyte count times CD3+ fraction times the clone's productive frequency. TCRdb took over this immuneACCESS table, retaining in-frame rearrangements with V and J assigned. Such tables are incomplete; in checked studies, under half of the missing clones stem from an unresolved V gene, and the remainder is unexplained. V, J and clone size are taken as reported in that table, and D and trimming were inferred from the DNA itself. In all, the sample holds roughly 58,000 clones, and about 81% of those were seen once. The ten largest clones take up 2.9% of the sample.

Reading the germline V gene (reference sequence) gives CDR1 DFQATT and CDR2 SNEGSKA. V is cut by 3 bases and J by 1 base, and the space between the germline ends is 16 bases. CDR3 length: 17 amino acids, cysteine to phenylalanine. The kept DNA is CDR3 alone, 51 bases in frame from the first base. Sample: blood, taken at baseline. This receptor chain uses TRBV20-1 and TRBJ2-6; a tentative D match to TRBD1 spans 6 bases. The source is a person between 25 and 79 years old with non-small cell lung cancer. The CDR3 has the sequence CSASTGWLGSGANVLTF. At the DNA level, the sequence is TGCAGTGCTAGTACAGGGTGGCTTGGTTCTGGGGCCAACGTCCTGACTTTC.